The next 15 T cell receptor beta chains were all read from a single sample in a study of T-cell memory formation after mild COVID-19 (dated by TCRdb to the early 2020s). Receptor libraries were prepared by 5' RACE. Instrument on record: Illumina NovaSeq 6000. In-frame beta chains were kept once TCRdb had trimmed the public reads at Q25 with fastp and called clones with MiXCR. Identical CDR3 proteins give one entry, which carries the most common genes and DNA. For this sample there are 300,000 to 400,000 distinct CDR3 sequences; approximately 13% appear just once. 22% of the sample goes to the ten largest clones. The sample consisted of PBMCs or a T cell subset sorted from them (not recorded which). These receptors were collected from a man between 18 and 29 years old who had mild COVID-19 (a few samples of this study predate the infection). The sample titles of this study are shuffled in the database, so cell type and time point are left out; the donor was told from shared clones.

The V gene is TRBV11-2, the J gene TRBJ1-1; D is unclear. V was clipped by 3 bases and J by 2 bases, with 13 bases between them. Per germline, CDR1 SGHAT and CDR2 FQNNGV. This CDR3 spans 15 amino acids. The CDR3 region has the DNA TGTGCCAGCAGCTTTGGCCGTACAGCTAACACTGAAGCTTTCTTT. Translating gives CASSFGRTANTEAFF.

This clonotype was counted only a few times. The CDR3, as DNA: TGTGCCAGCAGCTTGCAGACAGGTCAAGAGACCCAGTACTTC. Translation: CASSLQTGQETQYF. The gene calls are TRBV7-9 and TRBJ2-5; possible D gene TRBD1, 6 bases. V lost 3 bases and J 2 bases, leaving 10 bases between the germline ends. Germline loops: CDR1 SEHNR, CDR2 FQNEAQ (reference sequence). CDR3 length: 14 amino acids.

The chain links TRBV29-1 to TRBJ1-5; D gene ambiguous. CDR1 is SQVTM, CDR2 ANQGSEA, per germline. Deletions cut 4 bases from V and 4 bases from J, with 8 bases between. This CDR3 has 12 amino acids. The CDR3 reads CSVATANQPQHF. In DNA form, the CDR3 reads TGCAGCGTTGCAACGGCGAATCAGCCCCAGCATTTT.

A few counts support this clonotype. The chain combines TRBV4-3 with TRBJ1-2, with no clear D. CDR3 length equals 14 residues. With 0 bases removed from V and 4 bases from J, the gap between germline ends came to 9 bases. CDR1 and CDR2 (germline): LGHNA, YSLEER. CDR3 region: CASSQDLGFYGYTF. In DNA form, the CDR3 reads TGCGCCAGCAGCCAAGATTTAGGGTTCTATGGCTACACCTTC.

There are a few counts of this clonotype. The chain joins TRBV20-1 to TRBJ1-3; TRBD1 might be the D (5 bases). The CDR3 runs 13 residues. Germline values: CDR1 DFQATT, CDR2 SNEGSKA (reference sequence). CDR3 residues: CIAGQNSGNTIYF. In DNA, the CDR3 is TGCATCGCTGGACAAAACTCTGGAAACACCATATATTTT.

The chain carries TRBV3-1 and TRBJ2-7; 9 bases line up with TRBD2. Germline V lookup: CDR1 LGHDT, CDR2 YNNKEL (reference sequence). The length of the CDR3 is 15 residues. V lost 1 base, J lost 3 bases, and 4 bases stayed unmatched. CDR3 sequence (DNA): TGTGCCAGCAGCCAAGCCGAACTAGCGGGCTACGAGCAGTACTTC. Residues: CASSQAELAGYEQYF.

This clonotype was counted many times. The rearrangement joins TRBV7-9 to TRBJ2-1; 10 nucleotides align to TRBD2. The CDR3 runs to 15 residues. In germline, CDR1 is SEHNR, CDR2 FQNEAQ (reference sequence). Losses at the gene ends were 5 bases for V and 6 bases for J; bases not matched to a gene: 7. CDR3 in amino acids: CASSPRTSGSNEQFF. CDR3 bases: TGTGCCAGCAGCCCCCGGACTAGCGGTTCCAATGAGCAGTTCTTC.

This chain connects TRBV20-1 to TRBJ2-5; D may be TRBD2 (6 bases). CDR3 length: 15 amino acids. V gave up 3 bases and J gave up 4 bases, with 18 bases separating them. Germline V lookup: CDR1 DFQATT, CDR2 SNEGSKA (reference sequence). CDR3 amino acids: CSARESGSCGETQYF. The CDR3 nucleotides read TGCAGTGCTAGGGAGAGCGGGTCCTGTGGAGAGACCCAGTACTTC.

The chain carries TRBV19 and TRBJ2-5; 8 nucleotides align to TRBD1. From germline, CDR1 is LNHDA and CDR2 SQIVND (reference sequence). There are 14 residues in the CDR3. V gave up 3 bases and J gave up 1 base; unmatched junction bases: 1. The CDR3 DNA is TGTGCCAGTAGTATGGGACAGGCCCAAGAGACCCAGTACTTC. Protein product: CASSMGQAQETQYF.

The chain employs TRBV2 and TRBJ2-7, with D unresolved. Trimming stripped 8 bases from V and 2 bases from J, with 10 bases between. Germline V gene sequence: CDR1 SNHLY, CDR2 FYNNEI. This CDR3 is built from 12 residues. CDR3 protein: CASSPGAYEQYV. The CDR3 nucleotides read TGTGCCAGCTCTCCGGGTGCCTACGAGCAGTACGTC.

This rearrangement joins TRBV6-2 or TRBV6-3 to TRBJ2-7; D is ambiguous. Trimming cost V 2 bases and J 0 bases, with 11 bases left between them. CDR1 is MNHEY and CDR2 is SVGEGT in the germline V gene. The CDR3 covers 15 residues. CDR3: CASSYGPWSSYEQYV. CDR3 coding DNA: TGTGCCAGCAGTTACGGTCCGTGGAGCTCCTACGAGCAGTACGTC.

This clonotype has more than one count but fewer than ten. The rearrangement uses TRBV6-6 and TRBJ1-4; 12 nucleotides align to TRBD1. The CDR3 runs 16 residues. V lost 5 bases and J lost 8; bases outside the gene matches: 9. Germline V gives CDR1 MNHNY, CDR2 SVGAGI (reference sequence). CDR3 protein: CASSHFPGQGAEKLFF. CDR3 in DNA: TGTGCCAGCAGTCACTTTCCGGGACAGGGGGCAGAAAAACTGTTTTTT.

The chain has TRBV11-2 and TRBJ2-3; 11 bases agree with TRBD2. Germline V gives CDR1 SGHAT, CDR2 FQNNGV. The trim removed 4 bases at V and 4 bases at J, leaving 4 bases unmatched. This CDR3 is built from 15 residues. CDR3 bases: TGTGCCAGCAGCTCTATAGCGGGGGGGCCAGATACGCAGTATTTT. It codes for CASSSIAGGPDTQYF.

This clonotype was counted only a few times. The chain has TRBV2 and TRBJ1-1; TRBD1 is a possible D gene (6 bases). V dropped 1 base and J dropped 5 bases, with 11 bases sitting between them. CDR3 length: 14 residues. Germline V gene data show CDR1 as SNHLY and CDR2 as FYNNEI. CDR3 DNA sequence: TGTGCCAGCAGTGAAGACAGGGCGAGTACTGAAGCTTTCTTT. Residues: CASSEDRASTEAFF.

The chain recombines TRBV27 with TRBJ1-6; TRBD1 matches 9 bases. Looked up from germline, CDR1 is MNHEY and CDR2 is SMNVEV (reference sequence). The CDR3 totals 13 residues. V trimming: 8 bases; J trimming: 12 bases; junction bases outside the gene matches: 8. CDR3 loop: CASRWTGDGPLHF. DNA of the CDR3: TGTGCCAGCCGTTGGACAGGGGACGGACCCCTCCACTTT.